The 13 T cell receptor beta chains in this list originate from one sample, sequenced in a study of blood T cell repertoires in COVID-19. TCRdb keeps only in-frame clones here, not all; method: immunoSEQ multiplex PCR. Altogether approximately 24,000 clones are present, 85% to 95% being singletons, with the ten largest covering about 2%. Sequencing input: peripheral blood. All receptors come from a human donor in a cohort sampled during active COVID-19.

The chain carries TRBV30 and TRBJ1-4; D call uncertain. The length of the CDR3 is 14 residues. The V end was cut by 8 bases, the J end by 4 bases, with 17 bases between. The germline CDR1 and CDR2 sequences are GTSNPN and SVGIG (reference sequence). The CDR3 loop reads CAQNGGRNNEKLFF. DNA for the CDR3: TGTGCCCAGAACGGCGGGCGGAATAATGAAAAACTGTTTTTT.

This chain uses TRBV19 with TRBJ1-2; 7 bases match TRBD1. The CDR3 spans 14 residues. J gave up 4 bases and V 3 bases, and 5 bases lay outside the gene matches. Looked up from germline, CDR1 is LNHDA and CDR2 is SQIVND (reference sequence). The DNA for the CDR3 is TGTGCCAGTAGTATCACGGGACAGAGCTATGGCTACACCTTC. Protein: CASSITGQSYGYTF.

This chain joins TRBV11-3 and TRBJ2-1; TRBD2 matches 7 bases. The CDR3 is 13 amino acids. CDR1 is SGHNT, CDR2 YENEEA, per germline. The ends lost 2 bases at V and 9 bases at J; junction bases unmatched: 4. The CDR3 loop is CASSLSSSGEQFF. The CDR3 DNA follows: TGTGCCAGCAGCTTATCCTCTAGCGGTGAGCAGTTCTTC.

The chain has TRBV30 and TRBJ1-5; weak D call: TRBD1 (6 bases). Looked up from germline, CDR1 is GTSNPN and CDR2 is SVGIG (reference sequence). V was pared by 0 bases and J by 2 bases, with 11 bases between. The CDR3 extends over 15 amino acids. In DNA form, the CDR3 reads TGTGCCTGGAGTGTACCAGGGGCCGGCAATCAGCCCCAGCATTTT. Translation: CAWSVPGAGNQPQHF.

This chain joins TRBV5-5 and TRBJ2-3; 14 positions match TRBD2. Germline CDR1 is SGHKS and CDR2 is YYEKEE (reference sequence). The CDR3 runs to 16 residues. Losses at the gene ends were 4 bases for V and 6 bases for J; bases not matched to a gene: 7. CDR3 protein: CASSTRTSGGPDTQYF. As DNA, the CDR3 is TGTGCCAGCAGCACCCGGACTAGCGGGGGGCCGGATACGCAGTATTTT.

The V and J genes are TRBV6-2 or TRBV6-3 and TRBJ2-2; 8 bases match TRBD1. Looked up from germline, CDR1 is MNHEY and CDR2 is SVGEGT. The CDR3 sequence is 16 residues long. V gave up 3 bases and J gave up 5 bases; unmatched junction bases: 8. The CDR3 DNA follows: TGTGCCAGCAGTTATCGTCAGGGGGCAAGAACCGGGGAGCTGTTTTTT. It specifies CASSYRQGARTGELFF.

This clone was picked up one time. V and J are TRBV3-1 (or the pseudogene TRBV3-2) and TRBJ1-4; 9 nucleotides align to TRBD1. The V gene end was trimmed by 4 bases and the J gene end by 8 bases; junction bases not matched to a gene: 8. The CDR3 is 15 residues long. Germline-derived CDR1 and CDR2 are LGHDT and YNNKEL (reference sequence). The CDR3 coding sequence is TGTGCCAGCAGCCTAAACCGGGACAGGGTAGAAAAACTGTTTTTT. It is translated as CASSLNRDRVEKLFF.

V gene TRBV7-8 combines with J gene TRBJ1-3; D unclear. The CDR3 sequence is 16 residues long. Germline CDR1 and CDR2: SGHVS and FQNEAQ. V was cut by 5 bases and J by 0 bases, with 14 bases left in between. Here the CDR3 reads CASSPIMGSSGNTIYF. The DNA for the CDR3 is TGTGCCAGCAGCCCTATCATGGGGAGCTCTGGAAACACCATATATTTT. Filled out from reference TRBV7-8 and TRBJ1-3, the complete variable domain reads GAGVSQSPRYKVAKRGQDVALRCDPISGHVSLFWYQQALGQGPEFLTYFQNEAQLDKSGLPSDRFFAERPEGSVSTLKIQRTQQEDSAVYLCASSPIMGSSGNTIYFGEGSWLTVV.

About this clone: One end of the junction varies from germline; a read error may be responsible. V is TRBV6-5 and J is TRBJ2-1; 11 bases are a match to TRBD2. The CDR3 covers 15 residues. Germline V gives CDR1 MNHEY, CDR2 SVGAGI. CDR3 residues: CASSLAGGPYNEQFF. In nucleotides, the CDR3 is TGTGCCAGCAGTTTAGCGGGAGGGCCCTATAATGAGCAGTTCTTC.

This chain links TRBV7-6 with TRBJ2-7; 10 bases are shared with TRBD2. In germline, CDR1 is SGHVS, CDR2 FNYEAQ. This CDR3 has 16 amino acids. V trimming: 4 bases; J trimming: 5 bases; junction bases outside the gene matches: 11. The CDR3 region has the DNA TGTGCCAGCAGCTCCTATATAGCGGGAGGCTTCAACGAGCAGTACTTC. It codes for CASSSYIAGGFNEQYF.

This clone was picked up one time. The chain links TRBV5-1 to TRBJ2-1, with a possible D match to TRBD2 (5 bases). V was trimmed by 3 bases and J by 6 bases, leaving 13 bases between them. The CDR3 loop spans 14 amino acids. Germline loops: CDR1 SGHRS, CDR2 YFSETQ. CDR3 sequence: CASSSAPLGNEQFF. DNA of the CDR3: TGCGCCAGCAGCTCGGCCCCACTAGGCAATGAGCAGTTCTTC.

This sequence joins TRBV5-1 and TRBJ2-7, with 7 bases identical to TRBD1. Unmatched junction bases numbered 9, after V lost 6 bases and J lost 3 bases. The CDR3 totals 14 residues. Germline V gene lookup returns CDR1 SGHRS and CDR2 YFSETQ. The DNA of the CDR3 is TGCGCCAGCACACTTACCGGGACAGACTACGAGCAGTACTTC. Translation: CASTLTGTDYEQYF.

The CDR3 loop is CASKGNEQFF. Written as DNA, the CDR3 is TGTGCCAGCAAGGGGAATGAGCAGTTCTTC. The rearrangement links TRBV6-5 to TRBJ2-1, with D possibly being TRBD1 (5 bases). This CDR3 region has 10 residues. The V and J ends lost 7 bases and 7 bases respectively, with 5 bases between them. CDR1 MNHEY and CDR2 SVGAGI come from the germline V gene.